The present TCR beta chain was sequenced within a study of ipilimumab plus nivolumab after autologous stem cell transplantation. Study overall: Patients received a median of about 5 ipilimumab and roughly eight nivolumab doses.

Study conclusions and caveats: The authors say TCR, Treg and microbiome findings warrant further study.

A word on this clone: The antigen remains unidentified.

Trimming pared 3 bases from V and 10 bases from J, leaving 14 bases between. In germline, CDR1 is SGDLS, CDR2 YYNGEE. CDR3 size: 13 residues. Clones were sequenced by immunoSEQ multiplex PCR, and TCRdb holds only the in-frame ones, with some missing. The sample holds about 20,000 clones; roughly 70% are singletons and the top ten take 23%. Dosing: nivolumab 3 mg/kg IV, weeks 1, 4, 7, 10, then every two weeks to week 26. The rearrangement links TRBV9 to TRBJ2-1; D possibly corresponds to TRBD2 (5 bases). This sequence was found in a male donor with diffuse large B-cell lymphoma. This sample comprised PBMCs, obtained in a trial of ipilimumab plus nivolumab as post-transplant consolidation. The CDR3 spells CASSASGISEQFF. For the CDR3, the DNA is TGTGCCAGCAGCGCGTCCGGGATCTCAGAGCAGTTCTTC.